Shown below are 23 T cell receptor beta chains from a single sample sequenced in a study of cytomegalovirus exposure and HLA in healthy donors. The PCR employed 60 Vbeta primers together with 13 Jbeta primers. Only in-frame clones appear in the TCRdb table, and some are missing; sequencing was by immunoSEQ multiplex PCR. The sample contains about 210,000 clones, approximately 80% of which appear only once. Material: PBMCs. The receptors shown here come from a woman between 50 and 59 years old in good health and CMV-seropositive.

The J gene is TRBJ2-1, the V gene TRBV6-6; no firm D call. The CDR3 has 14 amino acids. V lost 0 bases, J lost 5 bases, and 8 bases lay in between. CDR1 and CDR2 from the germline V gene are MNHNY and SVGAGI (reference sequence). CDR3 residues: CASSYSYYNNEQFF. The CDR3, as DNA: TGTGCCAGCAGTTACTCATACTACAACAATGAGCAGTTCTTC.

The chain uses TRBV5-6 and TRBJ1-4, with D possibly TRBD1 on 5 matching bases. V gave up 6 bases and J gave up 8 bases, with 17 bases separating them. This CDR3 has 14 amino acids. Germline V lookup: CDR1 SGHDT, CDR2 YYEEEE. CDR3 nucleotide sequence: TGTGCCAGCACTAAACAGGCGGAGGGGGAAAAACTGTTTTTT. This encodes CASTKQAEGEKLFF.

J is TRBJ1-3 and V is TRBV9; D is undetermined. The germline V and J ends were trimmed by 3 bases and 4 bases, with 14 bases remaining between them. This CDR3 spans 15 amino acids. Germline V CDR1 and CDR2: SGDLS, YYNGEE. The CDR3 region has the DNA TGTGCCAGCAGCGGCGCGGGCTCCCGCGGAAACACCATATATTTT. Protein: CASSGAGSRGNTIYF.

The chain carries TRBV4-2 and TRBJ2-5; TRBD2 matches 7 bases. CDR1 LGHNA and CDR2 YNFKEQ come from the germline V gene. V trimming: 0 bases; J trimming: 5 bases; junction bases outside the gene matches: 6. This CDR3 region has 15 residues. CDR3 DNA sequence: TGTGCCAGCAGCCAAGAAGGTGGGACTATGGAGACCCAGTACTTC. This encodes CASSQEGGTMETQYF.

The V call is TRBV28, the J call TRBJ1-4; 7 nucleotides align to TRBD1. J gave up 8 bases and V 1 base, and 4 bases lay outside the gene matches. Looked up from germline, CDR1 is MDHEN and CDR2 is SYDVKM. CDR3 length: 14 amino acids. The CDR3: CASSLSGGREKLFF. In DNA, the CDR3 is TGTGCCAGCAGTTTATCAGGGGGTAGAGAAAAACTGTTTTTT.

This sequence joins TRBV7-6 and TRBJ2-7, with 7 bases matching TRBD1. Germline CDR1 and CDR2: SGHVS and FNYEAQ. The CDR3 runs 14 residues. Unmatched junction bases numbered 3, after V lost 2 bases and J lost 2 bases. Here the CDR3 reads CASSLRDSTYEQYF. Here the CDR3 DNA reads TGTGCCAGCAGCTTAAGGGACAGCACCTACGAGCAGTACTTC.

DNA for the CDR3: TGTGCCAGCAGCTTAAGTTCTCGGGGAAGCACAGATACGCAGTATTTT. Residues: CASSLSSRGSTDTQYF. The gene calls are TRBV7-2 and TRBJ2-3, with D tentatively TRBD2 (5 bases). In germline, CDR1 is SGHTA, CDR2 FQGNSA. The germline V and J ends were trimmed by 2 bases and 0 bases, with 12 bases remaining between them. The CDR3 spans 16 residues.

The chain is built from TRBV4-2 and TRBJ1-1; TRBD1 matches 7 bases. With V trimmed by 3 bases and J by 8 bases, 3 bases remained unmatched. Per germline, CDR1 LGHNA and CDR2 YNFKEQ. This CDR3 is 12 amino acids long. The CDR3 nucleotides are TGTGCCAGCAGCCATACAGGGGTCGAAGCTTTCTTT. Translated, it gives CASSHTGVEAFF.

The chain recombines TRBV4-2 with TRBJ2-6, with a possible D match to TRBD2 (5 bases). The CDR3 loop spans 15 amino acids. In germline, CDR1 is LGHNA, CDR2 YNFKEQ. V was pared by 0 bases and J by 3 bases, with 6 bases between. Here the CDR3 reads CASSQDGGGANVLTF. The CDR3 DNA reads TGTGCCAGCAGCCAAGACGGAGGTGGGGCCAACGTCCTGACTTTC.

This clone has only a few counts. CDR3 DNA: TGCGCCAGCAGCCAAGATGGCTTTCGGGCCTACGAGCAGTACTTC. Protein product: CASSQDGFRAYEQYF. The chain has TRBV4-3 and TRBJ2-7, with unresolved D. V lost 0 bases and J 2 bases, leaving 11 bases between the germline ends. Per the germline V gene, CDR1 is LGHNA and CDR2 is YSLEER. This CDR3 spans 15 amino acids.

This chain joins TRBV4-3 and TRBJ1-1; D ambiguous. CDR3 length: 15 amino acids. The V end lost 0 bases, the J end lost 3 bases, and 11 bases lay between the germline ends. Per the germline V gene, CDR1 is LGHNA and CDR2 is YSLEER. CDR3 nucleotide sequence: TGCGCCAGCAGCCAAGATCGAGGCGGAGACACTGAAGCTTTCTTT. It specifies CASSQDRGGDTEAFF.

CDR3 bases: TGTGCCAGCAGCTTACTTGTGAACACTGAAGCTTTCTTT. This gives the protein CASSLLVNTEAFF. The chain links TRBV7-3 to TRBJ1-1; D ambiguous. The CDR3 runs 13 residues. Between the trimmed V and J ends, which lost 2 bases and 0 bases, there was a span of 4 bases. Germline V gene data show CDR1 as SGHTA and CDR2 as FQGTGA. The full variable domain, its missing parts supplied by reference TRBV7-3 and TRBJ1-1, is GAGVSQTPSNKVTEKGKYVELRCDPISGHTALYWYRQSLGQGPEFLIYFQGTGAADDSGLPNDRFFAVRPEGSVSTLKIQRTERGDSAVYLCASSLLVNTEAFFGQGTRLTVV.

The CDR3: CASSPMDRGSGNTIYF. The CDR3 region has the DNA TGTGCCAGCTCACCGATGGACAGGGGGTCTGGAAACACCATATATTTT. The chain recombines TRBV18 with TRBJ1-3; 10 bases are shared with TRBD1. Germline CDR1 is KGHSH and CDR2 is LQKENI. V was pared by 3 bases and J by 1 base, with 3 bases of the junction left unmatched. There are 16 residues in the CDR3.

The V and J genes are TRBV13 and TRBJ1-1, with a possible D match to TRBD1 (5 bases). This CDR3 region has 14 residues. V dropped 3 bases and J dropped 0 bases, with 8 bases sitting between them. The germline CDR1 and CDR2 sequences are PRHDT and FYEKMQ (reference sequence). The CDR3 DNA follows: TGTGCCAGCAGCTTCAGGGCCTTGAACACTGAAGCTTTCTTT. This encodes CASSFRALNTEAFF.

The chain joins TRBV30 to TRBJ1-5; tentatively, D is TRBD1 (6 bases). There are 13 residues in the CDR3. V was pared by 1 base and J by 7 bases, with 11 bases between. The V gene's germline CDR1 is GTSNPN and CDR2 SVGIG (reference sequence). Here the CDR3 DNA reads TGTGCCTGGAGTGCACAGGGAGAGCAGCCCCAGCATTTT. Translated, it gives CAWSAQGEQPQHF.

This clone occurred a few times. The chain carries TRBV11-2 and TRBJ2-4; D is unresolved. V was shortened by 4 bases and J by 0 bases, with 16 bases between the two germline ends. CDR1 SGHAT and CDR2 FQNNGV come from the germline V gene. The CDR3 is 17 amino acids. The CDR3 DNA is TGTGCCAGCAGCTCCCAGACTGGGTTGCTAGCCAAAAACATTCAGTACTTC. Translating it yields CASSSQTGLLAKNIQYF.

This CDR3 is CASSFGVNNSPLHF. CDR3 sequence (DNA): TGTGCCAGCAGTTTCGGGGTGAATAATTCACCCCTCCACTTT. The chain recombines TRBV28 with TRBJ1-6; D not resolved. The CDR3 sequence is 14 residues long. The V and J ends lost 3 bases and 5 bases respectively, with 8 bases between them. Germline values: CDR1 MDHEN, CDR2 SYDVKM.

On this clone itself: The same CDR3 is also encoded by other DNA sequences in this sample. The J gene is TRBJ2-1, the V gene TRBV7-2, with TRBD2 identical over 11 bases. The J segment lost 4 bases and the V segment lost 3 bases, leaving 2 bases of the junction unmatched. The CDR3 contains 15 residues. CDR1 is SGHTA and CDR2 is FQGNSA in the germline V gene. In DNA, the CDR3 is TGTGCCAGCAGCTTGGCTAGCGGGGGGTACAATGAGCAGTTCTTC. It encodes CASSLASGGYNEQFF.

This clone was seen a few times. This chain connects TRBV19 to TRBJ2-7; perhaps TRBD2 as D (5 bases). The CDR3 totals 16 residues. V was cut by 5 bases and J by 5 bases, with 22 bases left in between. Germline CDR1 LNHDA, CDR2 SQIVND (reference sequence). The CDR3 nucleotides read TGTGCCAGTAGTTCTTCCTCCTTTGAGGGCATCCACGAGCAGTACTTC. Translating it yields CASSSSSFEGIHEQYF.

This chain links TRBV10-1 with TRBJ2-2; D is unclear. Trimming took 2 bases from V and 4 from J, leaving 5 bases between them. The germline V gene encodes CDR1 WNHNN and CDR2 SYGVQD (reference sequence). CDR3 size: 13 residues. The CDR3 protein is CASSENFTGELFF. In nucleotides, the CDR3 is TGCGCCAGCAGTGAGAACTTCACCGGGGAGCTGTTTTTT.

This chain connects TRBV11-3 to TRBJ2-2, with 8 bases aligning to TRBD2. V gave up 4 bases and J gave up 6 bases; unmatched junction bases: 4. Looked up from germline, CDR1 is SGHNT and CDR2 is YENEEA. The CDR3 extends over 14 amino acids. DNA for the CDR3: TGTGCCAGCAGCTCCGGGGGGGTTGCCGGGGAGCTGTTTTTT. Its protein product is CASSSGGVAGELFF. Drawing the rest from reference TRBV11-3 and TRBJ2-2, the complete variable domain is EAGVVQSPRYKIIEKKQPVAFWCNPISGHNTLYWYLQNLGQGPELLIRYENEEAVDDSQLPKDRFSAERLKGVDSTLKIQPAELGDSAVYLCASSSGGVAGELFFGEGSRLTVL.

This clone was detected only once. The chain has TRBV5-8 and TRBJ2-3; TRBD1 matches at 11 bases. The germline V gene encodes CDR1 SGHTS and CDR2 YDEGEE. This CDR3 is 17 amino acids long. V gave up 0 bases and J gave up 2 bases; unmatched junction bases: 5. CDR3 sequence reads: CASSLGTGGFNTDTQYF. In nucleotides, the CDR3 is TGTGCCAGCAGCTTGGGGACAGGGGGCTTTAACACAGATACGCAGTATTTT.

The chain uses TRBV7-2 and TRBJ1-4; D not certain. In germline, CDR1 is SGHTA, CDR2 FQGNSA. Trimming pared 7 bases from V and 4 bases from J, leaving 16 bases between. The CDR3 sequence is 15 residues long. The CDR3 reads CASTPGAGVNEKLFF. The CDR3 DNA reads as TGTGCCAGCACTCCCGGAGCGGGCGTTAATGAAAAACTGTTTTTT.